The present T cell receptor (beta chain) was sequenced within a study of blood T cell repertoires in COVID-19. Study background: In each case, the material was cDNA or gDNA derived from T cells, B-cell-depleted T cells, or PBMCs.

Trimming pared 5 bases from V and 0 bases from J, leaving 11 bases between. This CDR3 is 15 amino acids long. The germline gives CDR1 MDHEN, CDR2 SYDVKM. Profiling relied on immunoSEQ multiplex PCR, and the TCRdb table lists in-frame clones only, not all of them. The data show around 94,000 clones, more than 75% seen once. This chain joins TRBV28 and TRBJ1-3, with D maybe TRBD1 (5 bases). Sequenced material: peripheral blood. The sequence derives from a human donor in a cohort sampled during active COVID-19. The CDR3 DNA follows: TGTGCCAGCAGTCCTAGGACAAGCTCTGGAAACACCATATATTTT. It translates to CASSPRTSSGNTIYF.